This T cell receptor (beta chain) was identified in a study of cytomegalovirus exposure and HLA in healthy donors. Turning to this clone: The antigen is not known.

Broader study findings: In a later analysis, first-cohort TCR clusters were found to tend to co-occur in the 130 or so validation repertoires. The authors listed around 150 TCR beta chains as cytomegalovirus-associated. Most observed TCR sequences were rare, whereas some public TCRs were detected in many donors.

Assay used: immunoSEQ multiplex PCR; TCRdb lists only in-frame clones, some missing. Counted here are hundreds of thousands of clones, approximately 83% occurring once; the ten biggest clones make up around 15%. Specimen: PBMCs. The TCR sequence derives from a woman aged 25 to 39 in good health and CMV-seropositive.

The chain's CDR3 is CSVEDSGGIETQYF. The CDR3 nucleotides read TGCAGCGTTGAAGATTCCGGGGGCATTGAGACCCAGTACTTC. This sequence joins TRBV29-1 and TRBJ2-5; tentatively, D is TRBD1 or TRBD2 (6 bases each). Germline V CDR1 and CDR2: SQVTM, ANQGSEA. This CDR3 has 14 residues. Between the trimmed V and J ends, which lost 0 bases and 5 bases, there was a span of 13 bases.